This entry describes one T cell receptor (beta chain). The source of the sample is a study of T cells after yellow fever vaccination. TCRdb redid the calling of the 5' RACE reads with MiXCR, one entry per CDR3 protein. The table includes 300,000 to 350,000 distinct CDR3 sequences, 3.5% to 4.5% detected once. The input for sequencing was PBMCs, taken 5 days after the yellow fever booster vaccination. The TCR originated in a man between 18 and 29 years old who received the YFV17D yellow fever vaccine.

The CDR3 is CASSYPSGGVSEQFF. CDR3 nucleotides: TGTGCCAGCAGTTACCCTAGCGGGGGGGTGTCTGAGCAGTTCTTC. The chain recombines TRBV6-2 or TRBV6-3 with TRBJ2-1, with TRBD2 identical over 12 bases. Trimming at V came to 2 bases and at J to 9 bases, leaving 5 bases not matched to a gene. CDR1 is MNHEY and CDR2 is SVGEGT in the germline V gene. The CDR3 is made up of 15 amino acids.